This T cell receptor beta chain was sequenced during a study of blood T cell repertoires in COVID-19. Looking at the study overall: T cells, B-cell-depleted T cells, or PBMCs provided the cDNA or gDNA that served as material.

Per germline, CDR1 LNHDA and CDR2 SQIVND (reference sequence). This CDR3 contains 16 residues. The junction had 12 bases not matched to a gene; V was cut back by 5 bases and J by 3 bases. Per the study methods: Amplification from reference gene primers served as the basis for estimated nucleated cell counts. The assay was immunoSEQ multiplex PCR, and TCRdb's table has in-frame clones only and misses some. That table supplies the V and J calls and clone size; D and trimming were determined from the DNA. Here the sample spans fewer than 400,000 clones, around 90% being singletons. The origin of this receptor is a man in his sixties who had recovered from COVID-19. This rearrangement joins TRBV19 to TRBJ1-2, with TRBD1 matching 7 bases. Sequencing was carried out using PBMCs or T cells enriched from blood (not recorded which). The CDR3 nucleotides read TGTGCCAGTAGTTCGGGACAGCAATGGGGTCACTATGGCTACACCTTC. Protein sequence: CASSSGQQWGHYGYTF.